This TCR beta chain derives from a study of persistence of HIV-infected CD4 T cells. Background on the study: Blood samples, up to roughly 200 mL, came from multiple time points, except two leukapheresis donors sampled once.

CDR3 size: 14 residues. Germline values: CDR1 SNHLY, CDR2 FYNNEI. The V and J ends lost 5 bases and 2 bases respectively, with 13 bases between them. This was the immunoSEQ version 4 assay in survey mode. Generated by immunoSEQ multiplex PCR, the TCRdb table keeps only in-frame clones and is missing some. The table lists just under 65,000 clones, 70% to 75% of them singletons. As concerns this clone: Its antigen is still unknown.

Overlapping HIV-1 Gag 15-mer peptides at 0.85 to 1 ug per peptide per mL were used. Memory cells lacking CD40L and CD69 with high CD45RO were sorted. Anti-CD28/CD49d costimulation, CD40-blocking antibody and enfuvirtide were given to CD8-depleted PBMCs for 15 to 20 hours. The V and J genes are TRBV2 and TRBJ2-7; D remains ambiguous. The clonotype originates from an adult man with HIV who was CMV-seropositive. This specimen consisted of CD4+ T cells sorted from PBMCs after approximately 19-hour stimulation, obtained from a patient who received antiretroviral therapy. As DNA, the CDR3 is TGTGCCAGCAGTCCTAATGCAGGCCCCTACGAGCAGTACTTC. Amino acids: CASSPNAGPYEQYF. Full variable domain (rest looked up from reference TRBV2 and TRBJ2-7): EPEVTQTPSHQVTQMGQEVILRCVPISNHLYFYWYRQILGQKVEFLVSFYNNEISEKSEIFDDQFSVERPDGSNFTLKIRSTKLEDSAMYFCASSPNAGPYEQYFGPGTRLTVT.